In its sample, the clone carrying this T cell receptor beta chain was seen once. This CDR3 has 14 amino acids. Germline values: CDR1 MNHEY, CDR2 SMNVEV (reference sequence). V was pared by 7 bases and J by 11 bases, with 21 bases between. These data are taken from a study of blood T cell repertoires in COVID-19. TCRdb's table, derived via immunoSEQ multiplex PCR, lists solely in-frame clones and lacks some. The sample lists about 130,000 clones; around 88% were seen once. The origin of this receptor is a woman between 45 and 65 years old who had recovered from COVID-19. The chain couples TRBV27 to TRBJ1-5; maybe TRBD1 (5 bases). Sequences were obtained from PBMCs or T cells enriched from blood (not recorded which). The CDR3 protein is CASNSVQGGGTQHF. CDR3 coding DNA: TGTGCCAGCAATTCGGTCCAGGGTGGAGGGACCCAGCATTTT.